A selection of T cell receptor beta chains follows, all from one sample in a study of blood T cell repertoires in COVID-19. Repertoires were generated with immunoSEQ multiplex PCR, while TCRdb's copy carries only in-frame clones and drops some. Here the sample spans under 15,000 clones, 65% to 85% being singletons. Sample: peripheral blood. The receptors were gathered from a man in his fifties or sixties with active COVID-19. Each CDR3 is given with its conserved first and last residue. D genes are given only for firm matches. Only part of the rows carry a size: once, few, many, or a class if the clone is expanded.

size | J | V | D | DNA | CDR3
NA | TRBJ2-6 | TRBV7-9 | NA | TGTGCCAGCAGCTTACTGTGGATATCTAGCTCTGGGGCCAACGTCCTGACTTTC | CASSLLWISSSGANVLTF
NA | TRBJ2-7 | TRBV7-2 | NA | TGTGCCAGCAGTTTACAGGCCGGATACGAGCAGTACTTC | CASSLQAGYEQYF
NA | TRBJ2-7 | TRBV24-1 | TRBD1 | TGTGCCACCAGTGACACAGGGGGCCCTATCTACGAGCAGTACTTC | CATSDTGGPIYEQYF
NA | TRBJ2-3 | TRBV5-1 | TRBD2 | TGCGCCAGCAGCTTGGGACTAGCGGGGGGCGATACGCAGTATTTT | CASSLGLAGGDTQYF
NA | TRBJ1-3 | TRBV29-1 | TRBD1 | TGCAGCGTTGACACCGGGACAGGGGGTATAAACACCATATATTTT | CSVDTGTGGINTIYF
NA | TRBJ2-1 | TRBV6-5 | TRBD2 | TGTGCCAGCCTGATAGCGGGAGGAATATACAATGAGCAGTTCTTC | CASLIAGGIYNEQFF
NA | TRBJ2-7 | TRBV15 | TRBD2 | TGTGCCACCAAGCAGCGGGAGGGCGACTACGAGCAGTACTTC | CATKQREGDYEQYF
NA | TRBJ2-7 | TRBV6-5 | NA | TGTGCCAGCAGTTACAGCGGACAGTCCTACGAGCAGTACTTC | CASSYSGQSYEQYF
NA | TRBJ2-3 | TRBV2 | TRBD2 | TGTGCCAGCAGTGAAGAGGGGGGACTAGCGCACAACACAGATACGCAGTATTTT | CASSEEGGLAHNTDTQYF
few | TRBJ1-2 | TRBV2 | NA | TGTGCCAGCAGGAGCGGGATGGGTGGCTACACCTTC | CASRSGMGGYTF
NA | TRBJ2-7 | TRBV27 | TRBD1 | TGTGCCAGCAGTTTCAGGGGGCCTTACGAGCAGTACTTC | CASSFRGPYEQYF
NA | TRBJ2-1 | TRBV4-1 | NA | TGCGCCAGCAGCCCTAGACAGGCAGATCTAGGTTACAATGAGCAGTTCTTC | CASSPRQADLGYNEQFF
once | TRBJ2-7 | TRBV28 | TRBD2 | TGTGCCAGCAGCTCTAGCGGGACCCCCTACGAGCAGTACTTC | CASSSSGTPYEQYF
NA | TRBJ2-2 | TRBV30 | NA | TGTGCCTGGAAAGAGACCGGGGAGCTGTTTTTT | CAWKETGELFF
NA | TRBJ2-2 | TRBV10-3 | TRBD2 | TGTGCCATCAGTGTGGGACTAGCGGGAGCGACCGGGGAGCTGTTTTTT | CAISVGLAGATGELFF
NA | TRBJ2-2 | TRBV19 | TRBD2 | TGTGCCAGTAGGTTGGAGCGGGAGAGCGTTACCGGGGAGCTGTTTTTT | CASRLERESVTGELFF
NA | TRBJ2-1 | TRBV21-1 | NA | TGTGCCAGCAGCAACCCGGGGGGTCTCAGCTCCTACAATGAGCAGTTCTTC | CASSNPGGLSSYNEQFF
NA | TRBJ2-1 | TRBV27 | NA | TGTGCCAGCATCGGACAGAAATACAATGAGCAGTTCTTC | CASIGQKYNEQFF
NA | TRBJ2-3 | TRBV5-1 | TRBD2 | TGCGCCAGCAGCTTGACTAGCGGGAGTTGGGATACGCAGTATTTT | CASSLTSGSWDTQYF
NA | TRBJ1-1 | TRBV3-1/TRBV3-2 | TRBD1 | TGTGCCAGCAGCCTATTTCGACAGGGCCCTGAAGCTTTCTTT | CASSLFRQGPEAFF
NA | TRBJ1-5 | TRBV10-1 | NA | TGCGCCAGCAGTGACAGTAATCAGCCCCAGCATTTT | CASSDSNQPQHF
few | TRBJ2-7 | TRBV7-9 | TRBD1 | TGTGCCAGCAGCTTAGCAGGGACAGGGGGCCACCGGCACTACGAGCAGTACTTC | CASSLAGTGGHRHYEQYF
NA | TRBJ2-1 | TRBV7-6 | TRBD2 | TGTGCCAGCTGCTTTGGCGGGGTAATGGGGGGGAGGCGCCGAAAGGCCTACAATGAGCAGTTCTTC | CASCFGGVMGGRRRKAYNEQFF
NA | TRBJ2-7 | TRBV7-9 | TRBD1 | TGTGCCAGCAGCCCGGGGGGACAGGGTTACGAGCAGTACTTC | CASSPGGQGYEQYF
NA | TRBJ1-6 | TRBV28 | TRBD1 | TGTGCCAGCAGTTTATCCATGAGACAGGGAAACTCACCCCTCCACTTT | CASSLSMRQGNSPLHF
NA | TRBJ2-7 | TRBV7-9 | NA | TGTGCCAGCAGCTTTAAGGAGAGCTACGAGCAGTACTTC | CASSFKESYEQYF
NA | TRBJ2-5 | TRBV27 | NA | TGTGCCAGCAGGTTGGGTCCAGGACAGGAGACCCAGTACTTC | CASRLGPGQETQYF
NA | TRBJ2-2 | TRBV4-1 | TRBD2 | TGCGCCAGCAGCCAAGAGGGGGGGTACACCGGGGAGCTGTTTTTT | CASSQEGGYTGELFF
NA | TRBJ2-1 | TRBV12-5 | NA | TGTGCTAGTGGTTCTAACTACAATGAGCAGTTCTTC | CASGSNYNEQFF
NA | TRBJ2-1 | TRBV12-5 | NA | TGTGCTAGTGGTTTAGGGACACCCCTATACAATGAGCAGTTCTTC | CASGLGTPLYNEQFF
NA | TRBJ2-5 | TRBV3-1/TRBV3-2 | NA | TGTGCCAGCAGCCAAGAGAGGGAGACCCAGTACTTC | CASSQERETQYF
NA | TRBJ2-5 | TRBV4-1 | NA | TGCGCCAACAGCCACGAGGGGGAAGTGGAGACCCAGTACTTC | CANSHEGEVETQYF
NA | TRBJ1-2 | TRBV11-1 | NA | TGTGCCAGCAGCCGAGGGGGACCTGGCTACACCTTC | CASSRGGPGYTF
NA | TRBJ2-1 | TRBV6-5 | NA | TGTGCCAGCAGTTCCGACTTATACGGCAATGAGCAGTTCTTC | CASSSDLYGNEQFF
NA | TRBJ1-2 | TRBV7-9 | NA | TGTGCCAGCAGCTTAGGAGAATCCGGCTACACCTTC | CASSLGESGYTF
NA | TRBJ2-1 | TRBV19 | TRBD2 | TGTGCCAGTACCCCCGGCCCCTCAGCGGGAGGGCCTATCCCCTACAATGAGCAGTTCTTC | CASTPGPSAGGPIPYNEQFF
NA | TRBJ2-6 | TRBV13 | NA | TGTGCCAGCAGCTTAGGTCCCAGCTCTGGGGCCAACGTCCTGACTTTC | CASSLGPSSGANVLTF
medium-sized | TRBJ2-7 | TRBV9 | NA | TGTGCCAGCAGCGTAGGAGCACAGGCCCCCTACGAGCAGTACTTC | CASSVGAQAPYEQYF
once | TRBJ2-2 | TRBV5-6 | TRBD2 | TGTGCCAGCAGCTTGTTACGGTCGGGACTAGCGGGAGTAGTCGGGGAGCTGTTTTTT | CASSLLRSGLAGVVGELFF
NA | TRBJ1-2 | TRBV5-5 | NA | TGTGCCAGCAGCTTGGAAGGGGCCGGGGGCTACACCTTC | CASSLEGAGGYTF
NA | TRBJ2-1 | TRBV24-1 | TRBD2 | TGTGCCACCAGTGATTCCAAAGGACTAGCTGAGCAGTTCTTC | CATSDSKGLAEQFF
NA | TRBJ2-3 | TRBV29-1 | TRBD1 | TGCAGCGTGCGAAACACCGGGACAGGGGGTTCGGATACGCAGTATTTT | CSVRNTGTGGSDTQYF
NA | TRBJ1-5 | TRBV2 | TRBD1 | TGTGCCAGCAGTGTCTCAGGGGGCTTCAATCAGCCCCAGCATTTT | CASSVSGGFNQPQHF
NA | TRBJ2-1 | TRBV4-1 | TRBD2 | TGCGCCAGCAGCCAAGAATTGCCGGGACTAGCGTCCAATGAGCAGTTCTTC | CASSQELPGLASNEQFF
NA | TRBJ1-2 | TRBV29-1 | NA | TGCAGCGTTGAAGATCCCGGGACTGGTGGGGTTAGGACCTTC | CSVEDPGTGGVRTF
NA | TRBJ2-7 | TRBV7-9 | TRBD2 | TGTGCCAGCAGCCGGGGACTAGCCTACGAGCAGTACTTC | CASSRGLAYEQYF
NA | TRBJ2-7 | TRBV10-3 | NA | TGTGCCATCAGCCGGACAGAGTTGGAACCCGAGCAGTACTTC | CAISRTELEPEQYF
medium-sized | TRBJ2-3 | TRBV10-3 | TRBD2 | TGTGCCATCTGGGCGGGAGGAATTAGCACAGATACGCAGTATTTT | CAIWAGGISTDTQYF
NA | TRBJ2-1 | TRBV5-8 | TRBD2 | TGTGCCAGCAGCTCGGGACTAGCGGGAACCAATGAGCAGTTCTTC | CASSSGLAGTNEQFF
NA | TRBJ2-3 | TRBV27 | TRBD2 | TGTGCCAGCAGTACCTGGGGGGGACCGCGGGATACGCAGTATTTT | CASSTWGGPRDTQYF
NA | TRBJ1-1 | TRBV10-2 | NA | TGCGCCAGCATTACGGGGAACACTGAAGCTTTCTTT | CASITGNTEAFF
few | TRBJ2-1 | TRBV7-8 | TRBD1 | TGTGCCAGCAGCCCGGACAGGGGACCCTACAATGAGCAGTTCTTC | CASSPDRGPYNEQFF
NA | TRBJ2-5 | TRBV4-1 | NA | TGCGCCAGCAGCCTCCCGTGGCAGGGAAGTTTGCGAGAGACCCAGTACTTC | CASSLPWQGSLRETQYF
NA | TRBJ2-3 | TRBV7-3 | NA | TGTGCCAGCAGCTTAGCGGGTGGGAGTGGAGATACGCAGTATTTT | CASSLAGGSGDTQYF
NA | TRBJ2-2 | TRBV6-1 | NA | TGTGCCAGCAGTGAATGGTCCCCCCCCGGAGCAGGGGACACCGGGGAGCTGTTTTTT | CASSEWSPPGAGDTGELFF
NA | TRBJ2-6 | TRBV5-1 | TRBD1 | TGCGCCAGCAGCGGGGACAGGGGGCCCTACTCTGGGGCCAACGTCCTGACTTTC | CASSGDRGPYSGANVLTF
NA | TRBJ2-5 | TRBV10-1 | TRBD1 | TGCGCCAGCAGTAAAAGACAGGGGGCTGGTGAGACCCAGTACTTC | CASSKRQGAGETQYF